These T cell receptor beta chains were read from a single sample in a study of identifying expanded T cells in peripheral blood. Sequenced by immunoSEQ multiplex PCR; TCRdb stores in-frame clones only, minus some. The sample lists 50,000 to 75,000 clones; around 87% were seen once. Specimen: blood. The receptors originated from a person aged 18-69 years in good health. The conserved cysteine and the conserved F or W are not part of the CDR3 here. D genes are given only for firm matches. Some rows mark clone size as missing; the rest say once, few, many or name a class of expanded clone.

SVKTGEFTEAF	TRBD1	-	TRBV29-1
ASSQPGQGRETQY	TRBD1	-	TRBV4-1
ASSDSDSTDTQY	-	-	TRBV6-4
ASSSSGPSTDTQY	-	-	TRBV19
ASSYGGDYSNQPQH	-	-	TRBV6-6
ASSPDRTNTEAF	TRBD1	-	TRBV18
ASSLAQNRGNEQF	TRBD1	-	TRBV7-9
ASSQDYEEGTFYGYT	-	-	TRBV4-2
ASSPGLHTDTQY	-	-	TRBV6-4
ATSSGPHNEQF	-	-	TRBV15
AWSSGPYEQY	-	-	TRBV30
ASRTRGRVDYGYT	TRBD1	-	TRBV28
AWSVRGRDTGELF	-	-	TRBV30
ASSTSGAPNEAF	-	-	TRBV19
ASSLGATHSGNTIY	-	-	TRBV11-2
ASSYYLGSNEQF	-	-	TRBV6-6
ASSLSRYEQY	-	-	TRBV28
AWSRVEAF	-	-	TRBV30
ASSEDYTGELF	-	few	TRBV6-4
ASGVSQYNEQF	-	-	TRBV27